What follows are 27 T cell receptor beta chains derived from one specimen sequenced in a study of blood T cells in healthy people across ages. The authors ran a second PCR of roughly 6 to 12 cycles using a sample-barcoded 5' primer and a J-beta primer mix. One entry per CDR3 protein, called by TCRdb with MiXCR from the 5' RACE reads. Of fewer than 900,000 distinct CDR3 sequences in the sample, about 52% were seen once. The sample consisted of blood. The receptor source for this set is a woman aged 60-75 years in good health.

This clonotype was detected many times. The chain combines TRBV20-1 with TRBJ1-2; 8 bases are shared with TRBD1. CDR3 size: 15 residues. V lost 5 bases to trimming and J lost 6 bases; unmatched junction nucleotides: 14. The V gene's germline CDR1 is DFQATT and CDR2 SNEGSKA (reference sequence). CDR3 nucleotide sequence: TGCAGTGCTCCCGACAGGGGCGCCGGGGAGGATGGCTACACCTTC. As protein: CSAPDRGAGEDGYTF.

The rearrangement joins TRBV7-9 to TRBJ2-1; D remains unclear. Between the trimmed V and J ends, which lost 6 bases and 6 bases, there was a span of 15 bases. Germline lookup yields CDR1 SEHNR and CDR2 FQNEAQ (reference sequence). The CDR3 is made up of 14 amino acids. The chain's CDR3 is CASREASIGNEQFF. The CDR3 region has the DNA TGTGCCAGCAGGGAAGCCAGTATAGGCAATGAGCAGTTCTTC.

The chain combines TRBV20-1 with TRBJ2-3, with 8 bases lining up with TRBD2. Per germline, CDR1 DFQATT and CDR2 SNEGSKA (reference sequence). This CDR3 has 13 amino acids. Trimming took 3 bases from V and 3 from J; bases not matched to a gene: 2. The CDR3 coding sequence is TGCAGTGCTAGTAGCGGGGTTACAGATACGCAGTATTTT. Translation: CSASSGVTDTQYF.

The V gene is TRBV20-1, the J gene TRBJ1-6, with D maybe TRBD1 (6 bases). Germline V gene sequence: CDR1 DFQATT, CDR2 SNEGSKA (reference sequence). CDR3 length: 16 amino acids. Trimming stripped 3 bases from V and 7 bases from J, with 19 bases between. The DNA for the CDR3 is TGCAGTGCTAGGGGGGAACAGGGTACTGGAAATTCACCCCTCCACTTT. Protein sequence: CSARGEQGTGNSPLHF.

The CDR3 DNA reads as TGTGCCAGCAGTTTAGGGGGAGCTGAAAAACTGTTTTTT. The encoded protein is CASSLGGAEKLFF. The gene calls are TRBV12-3 or TRBV12-4 and TRBJ1-4; no reliable D call. The CDR3 loop spans 13 amino acids. V lost 1 base to trimming and J lost 7 bases, with 7 bases between them.

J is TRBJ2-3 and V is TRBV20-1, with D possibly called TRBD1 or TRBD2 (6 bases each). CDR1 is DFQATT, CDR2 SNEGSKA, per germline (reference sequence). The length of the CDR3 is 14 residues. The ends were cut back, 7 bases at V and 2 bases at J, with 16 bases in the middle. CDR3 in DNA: TGCAGTGTCCTAGGGGGGTTAGTCACAGATACGCAGTATTTT. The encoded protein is CSVLGGLVTDTQYF.

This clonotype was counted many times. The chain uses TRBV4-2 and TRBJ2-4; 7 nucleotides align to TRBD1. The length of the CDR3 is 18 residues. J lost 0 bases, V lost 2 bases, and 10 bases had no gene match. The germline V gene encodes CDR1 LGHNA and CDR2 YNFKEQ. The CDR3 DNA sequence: TGTGCCAGCAGCCAACCAACTGCCGACAGGGTAGCCAAAAACATTCAGTACTTC. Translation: CASSQPTADRVAKNIQYF.

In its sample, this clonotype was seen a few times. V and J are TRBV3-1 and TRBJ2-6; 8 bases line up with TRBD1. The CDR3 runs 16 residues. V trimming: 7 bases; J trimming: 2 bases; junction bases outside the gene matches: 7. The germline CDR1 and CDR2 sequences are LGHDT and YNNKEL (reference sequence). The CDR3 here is CASIGQGPAGANVLTF. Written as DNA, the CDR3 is TGTGCCAGCATCGGACAGGGTCCAGCTGGGGCCAACGTCCTGACTTTC. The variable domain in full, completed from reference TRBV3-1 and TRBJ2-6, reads DTAVSQTPKYLVTQMGNDKSIKCEQNLGHDTMYWYKQDSKKFLKIMFSYNNKELIINETVPNRFSPKSPDKAHLNLHINSLELGDSAVYFCASIGQGPAGANVLTFGAGSRLTVL.

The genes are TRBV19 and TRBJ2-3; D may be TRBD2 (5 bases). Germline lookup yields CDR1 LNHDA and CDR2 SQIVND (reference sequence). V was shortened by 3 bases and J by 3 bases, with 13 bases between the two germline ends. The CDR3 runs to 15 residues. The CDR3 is CASSMSSRGTDTQYF. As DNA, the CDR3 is TGTGCCAGTAGTATGTCTAGCCGGGGTACAGATACGCAGTATTTT.

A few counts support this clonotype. CDR3 DNA: TGCAGTGCTAGACAGGGTTTCAATGAGCAGTTCTTC. It codes for CSARQGFNEQFF. V is TRBV20-1 and J is TRBJ2-1; a weak D match, TRBD1 (5 bases). The CDR3 covers 12 residues. Germline V lookup: CDR1 DFQATT, CDR2 SNEGSKA (reference sequence). Trimming left V 2 bases short and J 6 bases short, with 8 bases between.

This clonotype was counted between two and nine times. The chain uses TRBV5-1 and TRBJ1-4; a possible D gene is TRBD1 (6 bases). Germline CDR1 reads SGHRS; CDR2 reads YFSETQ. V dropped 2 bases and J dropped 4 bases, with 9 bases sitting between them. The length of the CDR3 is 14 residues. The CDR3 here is CASSLQGVNEKLFF. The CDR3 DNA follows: TGCGCCAGCAGCTTACAGGGCGTTAATGAAAAACTGTTTTTT.

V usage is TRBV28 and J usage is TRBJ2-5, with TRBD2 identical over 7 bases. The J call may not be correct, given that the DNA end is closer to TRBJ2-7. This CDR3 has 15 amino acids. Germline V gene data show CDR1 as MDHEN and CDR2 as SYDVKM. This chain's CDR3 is CASRVGTTTTGEQYF. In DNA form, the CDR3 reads TGTGCCAGCAGGGTCGGGACTACAACAACGGGCGAGCAGTACTTC.

The CDR3 DNA reads TGTGCCAGCAGTCCCCTGGCGGTCCAGAGCTCCTACGAGCAGTACTTC. Amino acid sequence: CASSPLAVQSSYEQYF. This chain uses TRBV2 with TRBJ2-7; D not certain. This CDR3 is built from 16 residues. Germline loops: CDR1 SNHLY, CDR2 FYNNEI. The germline V and J ends were trimmed by 5 bases and 0 bases, with 17 bases remaining between them.

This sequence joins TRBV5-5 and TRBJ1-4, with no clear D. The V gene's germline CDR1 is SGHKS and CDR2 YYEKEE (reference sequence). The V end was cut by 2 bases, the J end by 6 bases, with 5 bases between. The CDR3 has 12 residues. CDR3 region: CASSLRDEKLFF. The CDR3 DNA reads TGTGCCAGCAGCTTAAGGGATGAAAAACTGTTTTTT. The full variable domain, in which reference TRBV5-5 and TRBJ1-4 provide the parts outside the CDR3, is DAGVTQSPTHLIKTRGQQVTLRCSPISGHKSVSWYQQVLGQGPQFIFQYYEKEERGRGNFPDRFSARQFPNYSSELNVNALLLGDSALYLCASSLRDEKLFFGSGTQLSVL.

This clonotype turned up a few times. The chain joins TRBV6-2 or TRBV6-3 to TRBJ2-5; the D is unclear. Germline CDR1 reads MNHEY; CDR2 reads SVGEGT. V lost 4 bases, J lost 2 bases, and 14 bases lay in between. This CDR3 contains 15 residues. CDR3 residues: CASSSRYTTQETQYF. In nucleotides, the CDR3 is TGTGCCAGCAGTTCCCGATACACAACTCAAGAGACCCAGTACTTC.

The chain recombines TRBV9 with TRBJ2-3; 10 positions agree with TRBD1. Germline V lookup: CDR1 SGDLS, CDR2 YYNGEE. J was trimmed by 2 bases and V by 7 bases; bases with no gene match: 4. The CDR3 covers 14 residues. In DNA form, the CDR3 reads TGTGCCAGCGGGGACAGGGGCGTCACAGATACGCAGTATTTT. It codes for CASGDRGVTDTQYF. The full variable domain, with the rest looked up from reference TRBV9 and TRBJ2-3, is DSGVTQTPKHLITATGQRVTLRCSPRSGDLSVYWYQQSLDQGLQFLIQYYNGEERAKGNILERFSAQQFPDLHSELNLSSLELGDSALYFCASGDRGVTDTQYFGPGTRLTVL.

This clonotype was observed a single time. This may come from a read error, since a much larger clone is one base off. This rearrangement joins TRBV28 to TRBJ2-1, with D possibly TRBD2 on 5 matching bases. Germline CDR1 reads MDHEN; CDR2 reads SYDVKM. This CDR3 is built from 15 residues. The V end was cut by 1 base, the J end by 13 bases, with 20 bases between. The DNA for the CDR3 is TGTGCCAGCAGTTTATACCCGGAGAGGGTGGAGACCCAGTTCTTC. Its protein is CASSLYPERVETQFF.

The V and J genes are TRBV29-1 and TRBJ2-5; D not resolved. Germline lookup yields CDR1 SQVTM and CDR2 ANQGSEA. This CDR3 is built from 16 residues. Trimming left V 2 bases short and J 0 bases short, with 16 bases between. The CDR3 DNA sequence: TGCAGCGTTGAAAAGGTCCGTCGGCTAGACCAAGAGACCCAGTACTTC. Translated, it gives CSVEKVRRLDQETQYF. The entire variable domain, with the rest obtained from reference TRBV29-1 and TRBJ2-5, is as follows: SAVISQKPSRDICQRGTSLTIQCQVDSQVTMMFWYRQQPGQSLTLIATANQGSEATYESGFVIDKFPISRPNLTFSTLTVSNMSPEDSSIYLCSVEKVRRLDQETQYFGPGTRLLVL.

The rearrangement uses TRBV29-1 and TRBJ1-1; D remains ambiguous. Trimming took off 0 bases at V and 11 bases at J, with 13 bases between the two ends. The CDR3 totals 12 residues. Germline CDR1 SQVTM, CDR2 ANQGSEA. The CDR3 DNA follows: TGCAGCGTTGAAGATGGCTACTCCAAGGCTTTCTTT. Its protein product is CSVEDGYSKAFF.

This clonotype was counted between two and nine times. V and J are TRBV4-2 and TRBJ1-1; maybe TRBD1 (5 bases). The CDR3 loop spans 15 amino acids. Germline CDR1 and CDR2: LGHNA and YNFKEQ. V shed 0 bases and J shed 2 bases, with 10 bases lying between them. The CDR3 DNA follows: TGTGCCAGCAGCCAAGATTTGGGACGAAACACTGAAGCTTTCTTT. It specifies CASSQDLGRNTEAFF.

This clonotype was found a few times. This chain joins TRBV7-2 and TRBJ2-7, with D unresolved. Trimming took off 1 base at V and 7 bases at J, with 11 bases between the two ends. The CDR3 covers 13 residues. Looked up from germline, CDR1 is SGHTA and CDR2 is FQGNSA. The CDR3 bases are TGTGCCAGCAGCTTAGATACAGAAAGGGAGCAGTACTTC. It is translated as CASSLDTEREQYF.

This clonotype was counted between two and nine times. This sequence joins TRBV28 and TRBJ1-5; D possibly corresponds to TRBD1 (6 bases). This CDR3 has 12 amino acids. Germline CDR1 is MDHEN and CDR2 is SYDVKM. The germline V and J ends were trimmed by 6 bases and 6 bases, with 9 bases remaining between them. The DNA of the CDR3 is TGTGCCAGCAGGGGGGGGCCTCAGCCCCAGCATTTT. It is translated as CASRGGPQPQHF.

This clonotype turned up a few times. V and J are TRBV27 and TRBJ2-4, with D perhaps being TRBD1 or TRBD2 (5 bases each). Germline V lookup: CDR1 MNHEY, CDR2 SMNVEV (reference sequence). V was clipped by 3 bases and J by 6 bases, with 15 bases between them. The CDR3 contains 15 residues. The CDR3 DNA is TGTGCCAGCAGTTTTGGGGGTCCCCTCGGAAACATTCAGTACTTC. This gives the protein CASSFGGPLGNIQYF.

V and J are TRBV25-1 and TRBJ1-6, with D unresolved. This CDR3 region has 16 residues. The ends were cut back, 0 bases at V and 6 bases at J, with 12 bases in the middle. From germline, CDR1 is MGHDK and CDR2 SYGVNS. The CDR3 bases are TGTGCCAGCAGTGAATATCGGGCTTACTTTAATTCACCCCTCCACTTT. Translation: CASSEYRAYFNSPLHF.

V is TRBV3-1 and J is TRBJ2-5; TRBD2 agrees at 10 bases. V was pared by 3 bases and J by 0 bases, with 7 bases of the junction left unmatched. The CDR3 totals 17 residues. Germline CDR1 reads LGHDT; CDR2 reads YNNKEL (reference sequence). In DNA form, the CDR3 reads TGTGCCAGCAGCCATAAGGGGCTAGCGGGAGACCAAGAGACCCAGTACTTC. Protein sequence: CASSHKGLAGDQETQYF.

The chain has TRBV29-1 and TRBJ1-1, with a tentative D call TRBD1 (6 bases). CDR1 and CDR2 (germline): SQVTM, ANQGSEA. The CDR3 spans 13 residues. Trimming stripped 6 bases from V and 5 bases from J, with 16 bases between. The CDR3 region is CSVQGTQGTEAFF. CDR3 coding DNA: TGCAGCGTACAGGGAACACAGGGAACTGAAGCTTTCTTT.

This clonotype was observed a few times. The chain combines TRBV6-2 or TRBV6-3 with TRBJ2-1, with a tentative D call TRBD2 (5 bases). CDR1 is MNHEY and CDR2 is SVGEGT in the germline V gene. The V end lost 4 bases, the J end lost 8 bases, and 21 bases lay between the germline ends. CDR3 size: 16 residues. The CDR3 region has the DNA TGTGCCAGCAGTTCAACTAGAAAATACCTAGAGGATGAGCAGTTCTTC. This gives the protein CASSSTRKYLEDEQFF.